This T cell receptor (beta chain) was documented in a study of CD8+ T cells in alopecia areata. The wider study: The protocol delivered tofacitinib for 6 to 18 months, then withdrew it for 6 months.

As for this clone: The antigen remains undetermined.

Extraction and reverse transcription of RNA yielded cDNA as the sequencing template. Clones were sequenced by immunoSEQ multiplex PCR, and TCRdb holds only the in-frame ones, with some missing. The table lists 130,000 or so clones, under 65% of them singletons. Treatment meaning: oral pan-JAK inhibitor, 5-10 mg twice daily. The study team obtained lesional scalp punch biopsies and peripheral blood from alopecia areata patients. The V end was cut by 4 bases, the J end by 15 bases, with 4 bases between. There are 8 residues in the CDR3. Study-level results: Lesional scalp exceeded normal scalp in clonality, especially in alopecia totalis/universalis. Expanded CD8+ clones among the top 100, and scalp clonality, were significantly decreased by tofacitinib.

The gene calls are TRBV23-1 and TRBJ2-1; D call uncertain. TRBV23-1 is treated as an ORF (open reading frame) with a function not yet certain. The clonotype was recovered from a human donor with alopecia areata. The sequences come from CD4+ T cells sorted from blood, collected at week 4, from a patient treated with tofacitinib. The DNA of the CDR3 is TGCGCCAGCAGTCCAGGGTTCTTC. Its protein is CASSPGFF.